This T cell receptor beta chain emerged from a study of blood T cell repertoires in COVID-19. Study at large: Specimens from acute and convalescent COVID-19 originated in the United States, Italy and Spain. PBMCs, B-cell-depleted T cells, or T cells were the source of the cDNA or gDNA that made up the material.

Seattle's enrolled individuals joined amid active infection and were then monitored longitudinally. CDR1 is MGHRA, CDR2 YSYEKL, per germline. V dropped 0 bases and J dropped 6; count of bases not matched to a gene: 3. The CDR3 spans 14 residues. Original processing notes: Quantification of nucleated cells was approximated via reference gene primer amplification. The method was immunoSEQ multiplex PCR; TCRdb's version includes in-frame clones alone and lacks a portion of them. V, J and clone size were drawn from that table, and D and trimming were deduced from the DNA. The repertoire has over 150,000 clones, around 80% of them found once; the top ten carry about 7%.

The source of this sequence is a woman in her thirties or forties with COVID-19, enrolled during active disease. J is TRBJ1-2 and V is TRBV4-1; the match to TRBD1 covers 8 bases. Sequences were obtained from peripheral blood. CDR3 in amino acids: CASSQEDREDGYTF. DNA of the CDR3: TGCGCCAGCAGCCAAGAGGACAGGGAGGATGGCTACACCTTC.